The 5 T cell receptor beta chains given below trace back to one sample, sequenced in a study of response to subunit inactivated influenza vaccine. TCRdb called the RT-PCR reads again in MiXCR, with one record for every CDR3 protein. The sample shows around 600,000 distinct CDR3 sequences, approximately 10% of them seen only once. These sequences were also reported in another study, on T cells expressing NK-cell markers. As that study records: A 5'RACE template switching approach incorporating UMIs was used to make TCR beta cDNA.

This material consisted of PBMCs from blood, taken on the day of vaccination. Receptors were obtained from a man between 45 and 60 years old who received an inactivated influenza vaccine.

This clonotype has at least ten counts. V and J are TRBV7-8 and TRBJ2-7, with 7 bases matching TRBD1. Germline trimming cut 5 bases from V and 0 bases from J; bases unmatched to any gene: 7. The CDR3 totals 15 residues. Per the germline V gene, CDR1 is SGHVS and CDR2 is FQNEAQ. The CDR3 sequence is CASSPRGQPSYEQYF. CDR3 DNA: TGTGCCAGCAGCCCGAGGGGGCAACCCTCCTACGAGCAGTACTTC.

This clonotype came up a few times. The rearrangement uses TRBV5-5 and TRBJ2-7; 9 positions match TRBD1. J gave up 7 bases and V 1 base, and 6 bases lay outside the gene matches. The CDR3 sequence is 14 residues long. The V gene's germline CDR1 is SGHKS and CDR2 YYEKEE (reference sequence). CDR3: CASSLRTGAREQYF. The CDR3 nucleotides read TGTGCCAGCAGCTTGCGGACAGGGGCGCGGGAGCAGTACTTC.

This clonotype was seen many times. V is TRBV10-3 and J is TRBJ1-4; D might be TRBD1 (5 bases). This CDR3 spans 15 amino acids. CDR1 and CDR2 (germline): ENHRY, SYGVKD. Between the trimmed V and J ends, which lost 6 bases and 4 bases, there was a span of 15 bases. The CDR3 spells CAIRRTGTLNEKLFF. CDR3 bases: TGTGCCATCAGGCGTACGGGGACCCTTAATGAAAAACTGTTTTTT.

CDR3 bases: TGTGCCAGCAGTACCGCGTGGAACTATGGCTACACCTTC. Translated: CASSTAWNYGYTF. The chain joins TRBV12-3 or TRBV12-4 to TRBJ1-2; the D is unclear. The CDR3 runs to 13 residues. Trimming shortened V by 5 bases and J by 2 bases, and 9 bases separated the two germline ends.

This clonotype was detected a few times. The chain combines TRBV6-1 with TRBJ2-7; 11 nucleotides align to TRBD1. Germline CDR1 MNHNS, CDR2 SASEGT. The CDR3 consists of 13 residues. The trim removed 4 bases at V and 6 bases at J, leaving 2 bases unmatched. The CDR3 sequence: CASSAGTGGEQYF. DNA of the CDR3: TGTGCCAGCAGTGCAGGGACAGGGGGCGAGCAGTACTTC.